This is a list of T cell receptor beta chains from one sample in a study of CD8+CD57+ T cells in acquired aplastic anemia. TCRdb analysed the reads with MiXCR anew, one entry per CDR3 protein. This table holds 400,000 to 450,000 distinct CDR3 sequences, approximately 70% found once. Material: sorted CD4+, CD8+, or CD8+CD57+ T cells (not recorded which) from PBMCs. Every receptor here comes from a human donor in good health, serving as a control. Each CDR3 is given with its conserved first and last residue. A D gene is named only where the DNA matches it firmly. Some rows have no size entry. The others give once, few or many, or a class for an expanded clone.

D	V	size	J	CDR3	DNA
NA	TRBV7-2	once	TRBJ1-3	CASSLARQRTPGSIYF	TGTGCCAGCAGCTTAGCGCGGCAGCGAACACCGGGGAGCATATATTTT
NA	TRBV25-1	NA	TRBJ2-1	CASSSMGYSYNEQFF	TGTGCCAGCAGTTCTATGGGATACTCCTACAATGAGCAGTTCTTC
NA	TRBV2	many	TRBJ1-4	CASRYSRTTTNEKLFF	TGTGCCAGCAGGTACAGTCGTACAACAACTAATGAAAAACTGTTTTTT
NA	TRBV7-9	NA	TRBJ2-5	CASSSTGGHDGYYF	TGTGCCAGCAGCTCTACCGGGGGCCACGATGGCTACTACTTC
NA	TRBV5-1	NA	TRBJ2-7	CASSLRELWLYEQYF	TGCGCCAGCAGCTTAAGGGAACTATGGCTCTACGAGCAGTACTTC
NA	TRBV11-2	NA	TRBJ1-1	CASSLGHDTEAFF	TGTGCCAGCAGCTTAGGACATGACACTGAAGCTTTCTTT
NA	TRBV7-3	NA	TRBJ2-3	CASSLLRASDGADTQYF	TGTGCCAGCAGCTTACTCCGGGCCTCGGACGGGGCAGATACGCAGTATTTT
TRBD1	TRBV7-3	NA	TRBJ1-3	CASSTQGGYGNTIYF	TGTGCCAGCAGCACGCAGGGGGGATATGGAAACACCATATATTTT
NA	TRBV7-2	NA	TRBJ2-7	CASSLGDVTYEQYF	TGTGCCAGCAGCTTAGGGGACGTCACCTACGAGCAGTACTTC
NA	TRBV10-3	many	TRBJ1-4	CAISESSGEQINEKLFF	TGTGCCATCAGTGAGTCTTCAGGAGAACAAATTAATGAAAAACTGTTTTTT
TRBD1	TRBV20-1	NA	TRBJ1-6	CSARSTGTVGWGMDSPLHF	TGCAGTGCTAGATCAACCGGGACAGTGGGGTGGGGGATGGATTCACCCCTCCACTTT
NA	TRBV20-1	NA	TRBJ2-7	CSARDRTGAQQYF	TGCAGTGCTAGAGATAGGACGGGGGCACAGCAGTACTTC
TRBD1	TRBV7-2	NA	TRBJ1-2	CASSQPDRGDYGYTF	TGCGCCAGCAGCCAACCCGACAGGGGGGACTATGGCTACACCTTC
NA	TRBV9	NA	TRBJ2-5	CASSVPGRGFQHF	TGTGCCAGCAGCGTACCGGGCCGAGGGTTCCAGCACTTC
NA	TRBV12-3/TRBV12-4	many	TRBJ1-2	CASSWDTLGDGYTF	TGTGCCAGCAGCTGGGATACCCTGGGCGATGGCTACACCTTC
NA	TRBV2	NA	TRBJ2-7	CATSTRDGQYQQYF	TGTGCCACCAGCACCCGGGACGGACAATACCAGCAGTACTTC
NA	TRBV5-1	many	TRBJ1-1	CASSLGTLGTEAFF	TGCGCCAGCAGCTTGGGGACCCTGGGGACTGAAGCTTTCTTT
NA	TRBV10-3	NA	TRBJ1-6	CANKDGNYNSPLHF	TGTGCCAATAAGGACGGAAACTATAATTCACCCCTCCACTTT
TRBD2	TRBV19	NA	TRBJ2-1	CASGLTSGSSNEQFF	TGTGCCTCAGGACTCACTAGCGGGAGTTCCAATGAGCAGTTCTTC
NA	TRBV7-2	NA	TRBJ2-1	CASSLASDEQFF	TGTGCCAGCAGCTTAGCTTCGGATGAGCAGTTCTTC
TRBD1	TRBV2	NA	TRBJ1-2	CCSRGGAGSGYTF	TGTTGCAGCAGGGGGGGGGCCGGGTCTGGCTACACCTTC
TRBD1	TRBV9	many	TRBJ2-3	CASSVFTGAGTQYF	TGTGCCAGCAGCGTTTTTACAGGGGCAGGTACGCAGTATTTT
NA	TRBV2	NA	TRBJ1-2	CASRWGTAYGYTF	TGCGCCAGCCGCTGGGGCACGGCCTATGGCTACACCTTC
NA	TRBV7-2	many	TRBJ1-6	CASSLITVNSPLHF	TGTGCCAGCAGCTTAATCACAGTGAATTCACCCCTCCACTTT
TRBD1	TRBV2	NA	TRBJ1-2	CASSREQTGGCPTF	TGTGCCAGCAGCAGAGAGCAGACAGGGGGTTGCCCCACCTTC
NA	TRBV11-2	NA	TRBJ2-5	CASGSTPDETQYF	TGTGCCAGCGGCAGTACACCGGATGAGACCCAGTACTTC
NA	TRBV12-3/TRBV12-4	NA	TRBJ1-6	CASSLCRWFSSPLHF	TGTGCCAGCAGTTTGTGCAGGTGGTTTTCGTCACCCCTCCACTTT
TRBD1	TRBV5-1	few	TRBJ1-2	CASSAAPGQYYGYTF	TGCGCCAGCAGCGCTGCTCCGGGACAGTACTATGGCTACACCTTC
NA	TRBV7-2	NA	TRBJ2-1	CASSPATGTLNEQFF	TGTGCCAGCAGCCCCGCTACAGGGACCTTGAATGAGCAGTTCTTC
NA	TRBV20-1	many	TRBJ2-7	CSARDRHENSYEQYF	TGCAGTGCTAGAGATCGGCACGAAAATTCCTACGAGCAGTACTTC
NA	TRBV7-2	NA	TRBJ1-6	CASSSQGTDTQLHF	TGTGCCAGCAGCAGCCAGGGCACAGATACGCAGCTCCATTTT
TRBD2	TRBV5-8	many	TRBJ2-3	CASSLALTGGAGTDTQYF	TGTGCCAGCAGCTTGGCCTTGACCGGGGGGGCCGGCACAGATACGCAGTATTTT
TRBD1	TRBV20-1	NA	TRBJ1-2	CSAPVQGRDYGYTF	TGCAGTGCTCCAGTACAGGGGCGCGATTATGGCTACACCTTC
TRBD2	TRBV10-1	NA	TRBJ2-7	CASSGGTSGSFNEQYF	TGCGCCAGCAGCGGAGGGACTAGCGGGAGTTTCAACGAGCAGTACTTC
NA	TRBV20-1	NA	TRBJ2-2	CSARGGDSEDTGELFF	TGCAGCGCTAGAGGGGGGGACAGCGAAGACACCGGGGAGCTGTTTTTT
NA	TRBV5-1	many	TRBJ1-1	CASSLGQVNTEAFF	TGCGCCAGCAGCTTGGGACAGGTGAACACTGAAGCTTTCTTT
NA	TRBV7-2	NA	TRBJ2-5	CASSPTFQETQYF	TGTGCCAGCTCACCGACGTTCCAAGAGACCCAGTACTTC
TRBD1	TRBV29-1	NA	TRBJ1-2	CSVGSGSDRIYGYTF	TGCAGCGTTGGCTCGGGATCGGACAGGATCTATGGCTACACCTTC
TRBD1	TRBV5-6	many	TRBJ1-6	CASSSLYRGMDSPLHF	TGTGCCAGCAGCTCACTTTACAGGGGAATGGATTCACCCCTCCACTTT
NA	TRBV20-1	many	TRBJ1-3	CSARDNGNTIYF	TGCAGTGCTAGAGATAACGGAAACACCATATATTTT
NA	TRBV5-1	NA	TRBJ2-3	CASRWGAGTEDTQYF	TGCGCCAGCAGATGGGGCGCGGGCACTGAAGATACGCAGTATTTT